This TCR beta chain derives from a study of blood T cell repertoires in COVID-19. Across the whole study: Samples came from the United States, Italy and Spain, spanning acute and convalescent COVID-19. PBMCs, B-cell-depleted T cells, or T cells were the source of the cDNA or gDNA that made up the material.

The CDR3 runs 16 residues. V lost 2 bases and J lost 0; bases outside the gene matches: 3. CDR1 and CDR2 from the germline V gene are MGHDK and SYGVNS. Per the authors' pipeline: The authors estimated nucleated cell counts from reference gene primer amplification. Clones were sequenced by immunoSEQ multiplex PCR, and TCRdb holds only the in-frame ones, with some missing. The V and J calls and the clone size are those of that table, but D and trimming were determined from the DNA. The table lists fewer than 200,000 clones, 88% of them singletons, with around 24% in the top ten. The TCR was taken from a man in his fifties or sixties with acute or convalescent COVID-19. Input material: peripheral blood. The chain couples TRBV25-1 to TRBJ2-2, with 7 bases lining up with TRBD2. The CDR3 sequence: CASSERTRANTGELFF. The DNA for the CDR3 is TGTGCCAGCAGTGAAAGGACTAGAGCGAACACCGGGGAGCTGTTTTTT.